One and the same sample provided the 25 T cell receptor beta chains below, sequenced in a study of Ad26.COV2.S vaccination and SARS-CoV-2 variants. Treatment: around 19 received Ad26.COV2.S at low or high dose, single or two shots; 5 received placebo; per-sample allocation not given. The investigators took samples on day 63 after the first vaccine or placebo injection. Method: immunoSEQ multiplex PCR; TCRdb's copy keeps in-frame clones and lacks some. This table has almost 400,000 clones, 70% to 90% appearing once. Sequenced here: peripheral blood, sampled in a trial of Ad26.COV2.S vaccine versus placebo. The receptor set was obtained from a person aged 18-65 years who received the Ad26.COV2.S COVID-19 vaccine or a placebo.

Of note for this clone: A much bigger clone sits one base away, suggesting this may be a read error. V usage is TRBV5-6 and J usage is TRBJ2-7; D remains ambiguous. V was pared by 4 bases and J by 0 bases, with 2 bases between. This CDR3 is 11 amino acids long. The germline V gene has CDR1 SGHDT and CDR2 YYEEEE. This chain's CDR3 is CASSTSYEQYF. CDR3 nucleotides: TGTGCCAGCAGCACCTCCTACGAGCAGTACTTC.

V and J are TRBV19 and TRBJ1-4, with D unresolved. The V end lost 3 bases, the J end lost 7 bases, and 12 bases lay between the germline ends. Germline V gene lookup returns CDR1 LNHDA and CDR2 SQIVND (reference sequence). CDR3 length: 14 amino acids. CDR3 nucleotides: TGTGCCAGTAGTATCGTGGGGATAAGTGAAAAACTGTTTTTT. As protein: CASSIVGISEKLFF.

The genes are TRBV3-1 (or the pseudogene TRBV3-2) and TRBJ2-5; D ambiguous. The V gene's germline CDR1 is LGHDT and CDR2 YNNKEL (reference sequence). The CDR3 is 13 amino acids. V lost 1 base to trimming and J lost 5 bases, with 8 bases between them. As DNA, the CDR3 is TGTGCCAGCAGCCAAGCCCATAGTGAGACCCAGTACTTC. Its protein is CASSQAHSETQYF.

This chain joins TRBV30 and TRBJ2-7; D unclear. Per germline, CDR1 GTSNPN and CDR2 SVGIG (reference sequence). Between the trimmed V and J ends, which lost 1 base and 1 base, there was a span of 8 bases. The CDR3 length is 13 residues. DNA of the CDR3: TGTGCCTGGAGTGGCCGGCCATCCTACGAGCAGTACTTC. It translates to CAWSGRPSYEQYF. Combining the CDR3 with reference TRBV30 and TRBJ2-7 gives the whole variable domain SQTIHQWPATLVQPVGSPLSLECTVEGTSNPNLYWYRQAAGRGLQLLFYSVGIGQISSEVPQNLSASRPQDRQFILSSKKLLLSDSGFYLCAWSGRPSYEQYFGPGTRLTVT.

CDR3 sequence reads: CASSLGAGQDTGELFF. DNA for the CDR3: TGTGCCAGCAGCTTAGGTGCGGGACAAGACACCGGGGAGCTGTTTTTT. The chain combines TRBV7-9 with TRBJ2-2; D assignment may be TRBD1 or TRBD2 (6 bases each). Between the trimmed V and J ends, which lost 1 base and 3 bases, there was a span of 12 bases. From germline, CDR1 is SEHNR and CDR2 FQNEAQ (reference sequence). This CDR3 contains 16 residues.

This clone was picked up one time. The chain is built from TRBV2 and TRBJ2-2; 8 bases fit TRBD1. Germline trimming cut 6 bases from V and 5 bases from J; bases unmatched to any gene: 8. Germline V lookup: CDR1 SNHLY, CDR2 FYNNEI. The CDR3 covers 15 residues. The CDR3 loop is CASRTGTGGTGELFF. The CDR3 DNA sequence: TGTGCCAGCAGAACCGGGACAGGAGGAACCGGGGAGCTGTTTTTT.

There are a few counts of this clone. This chain joins TRBV9 and TRBJ1-3, with unresolved D. The CDR3 extends over 14 amino acids. Per germline, CDR1 SGDLS and CDR2 YYNGEE. Trimming cost V 1 base and J 2 bases, with 7 bases left between them. CDR3 nucleotides: TGTGCCAGCAGCGTAAGAGGAACTGGAAACACCATATATTTT. This sequence encodes CASSVRGTGNTIYF. Full variable domain (missing parts from reference TRBV9 and TRBJ1-3): DSGVTQTPKHLITATGQRVTLRCSPRSGDLSVYWYQQSLDQGLQFLIQYYNGEERAKGNILERFSAQQFPDLHSELNLSSLELGDSALYFCASSVRGTGNTIYFGEGSWLTVV.

This clone came up a few times. The chain combines TRBV4-2 with TRBJ2-2, with D possibly TRBD2 on 6 matching bases. Trimming cost V 0 bases and J 2 bases, with 22 bases left between them. The germline V gene has CDR1 LGHNA and CDR2 YNFKEQ. The CDR3 runs 20 residues. The CDR3 is CASSQDGGLGGKVNTGELFF. In DNA form, the CDR3 reads TGTGCCAGCAGCCAAGATGGGGGACTTGGGGGGAAAGTAAACACCGGGGAGCTGTTTTTT.

The V and J genes are TRBV5-6 and TRBJ2-5; 7 bases fit TRBD1. The CDR3 totals 13 residues. V dropped 6 bases and J dropped 6; count of bases not matched to a gene: 8. The germline gives CDR1 SGHDT, CDR2 YYEEEE. The CDR3 spells CASTHGQEKTQYF. The CDR3 DNA follows: TGTGCCAGCACCCACGGACAGGAAAAGACCCAGTACTTC.

The chain employs TRBV5-5 and TRBJ2-4; possible D gene TRBD2, 5 bases. V lost 3 bases to trimming and J lost 6 bases, with 16 bases between them. The CDR3 length is 15 residues. From germline, CDR1 is SGHKS and CDR2 YYEKEE (reference sequence). The DNA of the CDR3 is TGTGCCAGCAGCTGGGAAGGCCGGGAACTAAACATTCAGTACTTC. Translated: CASSWEGRELNIQYF.

The chain uses TRBV28 and TRBJ2-3; no firm D call. V gave up 3 bases and J gave up 2 bases, with 6 bases separating them. CDR1 is MDHEN and CDR2 is SYDVKM in the germline V gene. This CDR3 has 13 residues. CDR3 sequence reads: CASSFANTDTQYF. The CDR3 coding sequence is TGTGCCAGCAGTTTTGCGAACACAGATACGCAGTATTTT.

This rearrangement joins TRBV2 to TRBJ1-5; D is uncertain. CDR1 is SNHLY and CDR2 is FYNNEI in the germline V gene. Between the trimmed V and J ends, which lost 8 bases and 2 bases, there was a span of 10 bases. This CDR3 comprises 13 residues. In nucleotides, the CDR3 is TGTGCCAGCTCCGGCGGGGGCAATCAGCCCCAGCATTTT. Translating gives CASSGGGNQPQHF.

This clone was detected a few times. The chain employs TRBV27 and TRBJ1-1; D remains unclear. The germline V gene encodes CDR1 MNHEY and CDR2 SMNVEV (reference sequence). This CDR3 region has 11 residues. Trimming stripped 6 bases from V and 4 bases from J, with 6 bases between. This CDR3 reads CASRDLTEAFF. The CDR3 nucleotides read TGTGCCAGCAGGGATCTCACTGAAGCTTTCTTT.

CDR3 amino acids: CASSPPGTGMNTEAFF. Written as DNA, the CDR3 is TGTGCCAGCAGCCCCCCCGGGACAGGAATGAACACTGAAGCTTTCTTT. The chain employs TRBV5-4 and TRBJ1-1; 8 nucleotides agree with TRBD1. Germline assignment: CDR1 SGHNT and CDR2 YYREEE (reference sequence). This CDR3 is 16 amino acids long. V lost 4 bases to trimming and J lost 0 bases; unmatched junction nucleotides: 8.

The rearrangement joins TRBV18 to TRBJ1-1; D call uncertain. The V end was cut by 2 bases, the J end by 4 bases, with 5 bases between. This CDR3 has 12 amino acids. Per the germline V gene, CDR1 is KGHSH and CDR2 is LQKENI. The CDR3 bases are TGTGCCAGCTCACCAGGACTCACTGAAGCTTTCTTT. This gives the protein CASSPGLTEAFF.

The rearrangement links TRBV30 to TRBJ1-2; D is undetermined. The germline V gene encodes CDR1 GTSNPN and CDR2 SVGIG (reference sequence). The CDR3 extends over 11 amino acids. Trimming pared 3 bases from V and 7 bases from J, leaving 9 bases between. The CDR3 is CAWRRYSGYTF. The CDR3 DNA sequence: TGTGCCTGGAGAAGGTACTCTGGCTACACCTTC.

The chain carries TRBV7-2 and TRBJ1-6; 8 bases match TRBD1. Trimming removed 3 bases from V and 8 bases from J; junction bases left unmatched: 3. This CDR3 region has 14 residues. CDR1 and CDR2 (germline): SGHTA, FQGNSA. CDR3 DNA sequence: TGTGCCAGCAGCTTCACAGGGGGGTATTCACCCCTCCACTTT. It encodes CASSFTGGYSPLHF.

The rearrangement joins TRBV4-2 to TRBJ2-2; 8 nucleotides line up with TRBD1. V shed 8 bases, J shed 6 bases, and the junction held 8 bases outside the gene matches. This CDR3 is built from 14 residues. Per germline, CDR1 LGHNA and CDR2 YNFKEQ. CDR3 residues: CASGRTGLAGELFF. For the CDR3, the DNA is TGTGCCAGCGGGCGGACAGGGCTGGCCGGGGAGCTGTTTTTT.

The chain uses TRBV7-9 and TRBJ2-7; tentative D call: TRBD2 (6 bases). CDR1 is SEHNR, CDR2 FQNEAQ, per germline (reference sequence). V was cut by 0 bases and J by 0 bases, with 12 bases left in between. The CDR3 is 16 amino acids. CDR3 sequence reads: CASSLAGGVSSYEQYF. CDR3 sequence (DNA): TGTGCCAGCAGCTTAGCCGGGGGAGTGAGCTCCTACGAGCAGTACTTC.

This clone showed up just once. This rearrangement joins TRBV4-2 to TRBJ2-2; the match to TRBD2 covers 12 bases. Germline trimming cut 4 bases from V and 6 bases from J; bases unmatched to any gene: 9. This CDR3 contains 17 residues. Per germline, CDR1 LGHNA and CDR2 YNFKEQ. CDR3: CASSPGRLAGEAGELFF. CDR3 bases: TGTGCCAGCAGCCCGGGTAGACTAGCGGGAGAGGCCGGGGAGCTGTTTTTT.

This chain joins TRBV3-1 (or the pseudogene TRBV3-2) and TRBJ2-7; D gene ambiguous. V was shortened by 1 base and J by 7 bases, with 11 bases between the two germline ends. Germline lookup yields CDR1 LGHDT and CDR2 YNNKEL (reference sequence). The CDR3 extends over 13 amino acids. CDR3 loop: CASSQGLGGEQYF. CDR3 DNA sequence: TGTGCCAGCAGCCAAGGTCTAGGTGGGGAGCAGTACTTC.

A remark on this clone: Here the CDR3 omits its conserved ending phenylalanine or tryptophan, so a read error is the likely source. The limits of the CDR3 on the DNA are not certain, so only TCRdb's listed CDR3 is given. The chain carries TRBV27 and TRBJ2-7; the table names TRBD2, a call not compared with the DNA. The CDR3 has 10 amino acids, counting both end residues. CDR1 is MNHEY and CDR2 is SMNVEV in the germline V gene (reference sequence). CDR3 residues: CASSIKTGMD.

V is TRBV27 and J is TRBJ2-4, with 7 bases fitting TRBD1. Germline V gene lookup returns CDR1 MNHEY and CDR2 SMNVEV (reference sequence). Trimming took 2 bases from V and 4 from J; bases not matched to a gene: 5. This CDR3 is built from 15 residues. CDR3 sequence (DNA): TGTGCCAGCAGTTTAAGGGGGCCGGGGAAAAACATTCAGTACTTC. It specifies CASSLRGPGKNIQYF.

The chain uses TRBV27 and TRBJ1-5, with D maybe TRBD1 (5 bases). The CDR3 contains 14 residues. Trimming cost V 5 bases and J 3 bases, with 11 bases left between them. Germline V gene lookup returns CDR1 MNHEY and CDR2 SMNVEV (reference sequence). CDR3 protein: CASSGQGVNQPQHF. The CDR3 DNA reads as TGTGCCAGCAGTGGTCAGGGAGTCAATCAGCCCCAGCATTTT.

CDR3 protein: CASSSTGRTEAFF. The CDR3 DNA sequence: TGTGCCAGCAGCTCGACAGGGAGAACTGAAGCTTTCTTT. The V and J genes are TRBV5-4 and TRBJ1-1; TRBD1 aligns across 7 bases. The germline gives CDR1 SGHNT, CDR2 YYREEE (reference sequence). This CDR3 comprises 13 residues. Trimming cost V 3 bases and J 5 bases; bases outside gene matches: 4.